The 31 T cell receptor beta chains below all came from one sample that was sequenced in a study of blood T cell repertoires in COVID-19. TCRdb's table, derived via immunoSEQ multiplex PCR, lists solely in-frame clones and lacks some. The sample records about 250,000 clones, about 88% being singletons. The sample was PBMCs or T cells enriched from blood (not recorded which). All receptors derive from a woman aged 50 to 60 who had recovered from COVID-19.

The chain has TRBV24-1 and TRBJ2-1; the match to TRBD1 covers 7 bases. The CDR3 runs to 16 residues. V lost 0 bases, J lost 4 bases, and 5 bases stayed unmatched. Germline CDR1 and CDR2: KGHDR and SFDVKD. The CDR3, as DNA: TGTGCCACCAGTGATTTGGTAAACAGGGGATACAATGAGCAGTTCTTC. It encodes CATSDLVNRGYNEQFF.

V and J are TRBV7-2 and TRBJ2-5, with TRBD2 matching 8 bases. Germline V gene lookup returns CDR1 SGHTA and CDR2 FQGNSA. CDR3 length equals 15 residues. The V gene end was trimmed by 7 bases and the J gene end by 4 bases; junction bases not matched to a gene: 11. CDR3 DNA: TGTGCCAGCACCCCCCGTGCAGCGGGAGTAGAGACCCAGTACTTC. Protein sequence: CASTPRAAGVETQYF.

V is TRBV28 and J is TRBJ1-6; perhaps TRBD1 as D (6 bases). CDR1 is MDHEN, CDR2 SYDVKM, per germline. The CDR3 spans 15 residues. V dropped 2 bases and J dropped 7 bases, with 12 bases sitting between them. CDR3 bases: TGTGCCAGCAGTTTACCTGGGGGGGGCAATTCACCCCTCCACTTT. It yields the protein CASSLPGGGNSPLHF.

This clone was observed a few times. The J gene is TRBJ2-5, the V gene TRBV9, with a weak D call TRBD2 (6 bases). The germline V and J ends were trimmed by 4 bases and 2 bases, with 12 bases remaining between them. The CDR3 covers 14 residues. In germline, CDR1 is SGDLS, CDR2 YYNGEE. The DNA of the CDR3 is TGTGCCAGCAGCTGGGGGAGCGGGCAAGAGACCCAGTACTTC. Translating it yields CASSWGSGQETQYF.

CDR3 in amino acids: CASSFGGVTEAFF. Written as DNA, the CDR3 is TGTGCCAGCAGCTTTGGAGGGGTCACTGAAGCTTTCTTT. The rearrangement joins TRBV11-2 to TRBJ1-1, with D perhaps matching TRBD1 (5 bases). V was clipped by 3 bases and J by 4 bases, with 9 bases between them. The CDR3 has 13 amino acids. Germline V CDR1 and CDR2: SGHAT, FQNNGV. Variable domain in full (rest from reference TRBV11-2 and TRBJ1-1): EAGVAQSPRYKIIEKRQSVAFWCNPISGHATLYWYQQILGQGPKLLIQFQNNGVVDDSQLPKDRFSAERLKGVDSTLKIQPAKLEDSAVYLCASSFGGVTEAFFGQGTRLTVV.

This clone was picked up one time. V gene TRBV28 combines with J gene TRBJ2-1, with a weak D call TRBD1 (6 bases). This CDR3 has 14 amino acids. From germline, CDR1 is MDHEN and CDR2 SYDVKM. V lost 6 bases and J lost 1, with 10 bases in between. For the CDR3, the DNA is TGTGCCAGCAGCCCAGGGGAATCCTACAATGAGCAGTTCTTC. Its protein is CASSPGESYNEQFF.

V is TRBV27 and J is TRBJ1-2; TRBD1 agrees at 8 bases. Per the germline V gene, CDR1 is MNHEY and CDR2 is SMNVEV (reference sequence). This CDR3 region has 13 residues. The trim removed 7 bases at V and 8 bases at J, leaving 9 bases unmatched. The CDR3 DNA reads as TGTGCCAGCACCCGGACAGGGACGAGCGGCTACACCTTC. It translates to CASTRTGTSGYTF.

V usage is TRBV4-2 and J usage is TRBJ2-5, with D possibly TRBD2 on 5 matching bases. Between the trimmed V and J ends, which lost 4 bases and 5 bases, there was a span of 11 bases. This CDR3 spans 13 amino acids. Germline CDR1 reads LGHNA; CDR2 reads YNFKEQ. CDR3 nucleotides: TGTGCCAGCAGCCCATTAAGAGGGGAGACCCAGTACTTC. Its protein product is CASSPLRGETQYF.

This chain uses TRBV4-1 with TRBJ2-7; 11 bases are a match to TRBD1. Germline loops: CDR1 MGHRA, CDR2 YSYEKL. The CDR3 loop spans 16 amino acids. Losses at the gene ends were 4 bases for V and 2 bases for J; bases not matched to a gene: 7. CDR3 region: CASSPSGQGGPYEQYF. DNA for the CDR3: TGCGCCAGCAGCCCCTCGGGACAGGGGGGACCCTACGAGCAGTACTTC.

This chain links TRBV10-2 with TRBJ1-2, with D possibly matching TRBD1 (5 bases). Trimming took 10 bases from V and 10 from J, leaving 16 bases between them. Germline V lookup: CDR1 WSHSY, CDR2 SAAADI. This CDR3 has 11 amino acids. The CDR3 loop reads CATGGREDYTF. CDR3 sequence (DNA): TGCGCCACCGGGGGAAGGGAGGACTACACCTTC.

The chain joins TRBV6-4 to TRBJ1-6; D gene unclear. The CDR3 length is 14 residues. CDR1 MRHNA and CDR2 SNTAGT come from the germline V gene. V gave up 3 bases and J gave up 5 bases, with 8 bases separating them. The CDR3 spells CASSEWRDNSPLHF. The DNA for the CDR3 is TGTGCCAGCAGTGAGTGGAGGGATAATTCACCCCTCCACTTT.

The J gene is TRBJ1-2, the V gene TRBV7-2; the D gene is possibly TRBD1 (5 bases). This CDR3 is 14 amino acids long. Trimming stripped 5 bases from V and 6 bases from J, with 16 bases between. Germline V gene data show CDR1 as SGHTA and CDR2 as FQGNSA. CDR3 residues: CASSQKGRGDGYTF. Here the CDR3 DNA reads TGTGCCAGCAGCCAAAAGGGGAGGGGCGATGGCTACACCTTC.

The gene calls are TRBV29-1 and TRBJ1-4; maybe TRBD1 (6 bases). There are 13 residues in the CDR3. V gave up 3 bases and J gave up 3 bases, with 8 bases separating them. In germline, CDR1 is SQVTM, CDR2 ANQGSEA. The CDR3 DNA follows: TGCAGCGTTGAGAAGGGGGCTAATGAAAAACTGTTTTTT. Its translation is CSVEKGANEKLFF.

The rearrangement joins TRBV2 to TRBJ1-3, with D unresolved. This CDR3 comprises 13 residues. The germline V gene has CDR1 SNHLY and CDR2 FYNNEI. V lost 3 bases, J lost 0 bases, and 3 bases lay in between. CDR3 protein: CASSDHSGNTIYF. In nucleotides, the CDR3 is TGTGCCAGCAGTGACCACTCTGGAAACACCATATATTTT.

The rearrangement links TRBV30 to TRBJ2-7; tentatively, D is TRBD2 (5 bases). The CDR3 is 14 residues long. The germline V gene has CDR1 GTSNPN and CDR2 SVGIG (reference sequence). The V end lost 2 bases, the J end lost 1 base, and 12 bases lay between the germline ends. DNA of the CDR3: TGTGCCTGGAGTCCACCGGAGGCTTCCTACGAGCAGTACTTC. Translating gives CAWSPPEASYEQYF.

The chain couples TRBV6-2 or TRBV6-3 to TRBJ2-7, with 7 bases lining up with TRBD2. The CDR3 loop spans 16 amino acids. Germline V lookup: CDR1 MNHEY, CDR2 SVGEGT. Unmatched junction bases numbered 10, after V lost 0 bases and J lost 5 bases. CDR3 residues: CASSYSSSGAGDEQYF. The CDR3 coding sequence is TGTGCCAGCAGTTACTCGTCTAGCGGAGCTGGCGACGAGCAGTACTTC.

This CDR3 reads CASSSGTGSNQPQHF. For the CDR3, the DNA is TGCGCCAGCAGCTCCGGGACAGGCAGCAATCAGCCCCAGCATTTT. V and J are TRBV5-1 and TRBJ1-5; 8 bases match TRBD1. V lost 3 bases to trimming and J lost 1 base; unmatched junction nucleotides: 3. This CDR3 spans 15 amino acids. CDR1 and CDR2 from the germline V gene are SGHRS and YFSETQ.

The chain has TRBV28 and TRBJ1-1; a possible D gene is TRBD1 (6 bases). The CDR3 runs to 13 residues. Germline CDR1 and CDR2: MDHEN and SYDVKM. V was pared by 3 bases and J by 6 bases, with 11 bases between. CDR3 loop: CASSLTKGAEAFF. The CDR3 bases are TGTGCCAGCAGTTTGACGAAGGGGGCTGAAGCTTTCTTT. Using reference TRBV28 and TRBJ1-1 for the parts outside the CDR3, the full variable domain is DVKVTQSSRYLVKRTGEKVFLECVQDMDHENMFWYRQDPGLGLRLIYFSYDVKMKEKGDIPEGYSVSREKKERFSLILESASTNQTSMYLCASSLTKGAEAFFGQGTRLTVV.

The chain has TRBV7-2 and TRBJ1-4; D is unclear. Between the trimmed V and J ends, which lost 1 base and 3 bases, there was a span of 9 bases. The CDR3 extends over 15 amino acids. Germline V lookup: CDR1 SGHTA, CDR2 FQGNSA. This chain's CDR3 is CASSLGGRANEKLFF. The CDR3 coding sequence is TGTGCCAGCAGCTTAGGAGGGAGGGCTAATGAAAAACTGTTTTTT.

The J gene is TRBJ2-3, the V gene TRBV28; the D gene is possibly TRBD2 (6 bases). The CDR3 runs 16 residues. With 11 bases removed from V and 2 bases from J, the gap between germline ends came to 23 bases. Germline CDR1 is MDHEN and CDR2 is SYDVKM. CDR3 region: CASQEAGEAFTDTQYF. The CDR3 DNA reads TGTGCCTCACAAGAGGCCGGGGAGGCTTTCACAGATACGCAGTATTTT.

CDR3 region: CSGSGSNEQFF. The CDR3 DNA is TGCAGTGGTAGCGGGAGCAATGAGCAGTTCTTC. The gene calls are TRBV20-1 and TRBJ2-1, with 9 nucleotides matching TRBD2. Germline V CDR1 and CDR2: DFQATT, SNEGSKA (reference sequence). The J segment lost 6 bases and the V segment lost 7 bases, leaving 1 base of the junction unmatched. The CDR3 spans 11 residues.

The V gene is TRBV7-9, the J gene TRBJ1-2, with D perhaps matching TRBD1 (6 bases). This CDR3 spans 16 amino acids. Germline lookup yields CDR1 SEHNR and CDR2 FQNEAQ (reference sequence). V lost 5 bases and J 5 bases, leaving 21 bases between the germline ends. CDR3 region: CASSAHEGGGRYGYTF. The CDR3 bases are TGTGCCAGCAGCGCGCACGAGGGGGGCGGGAGGTATGGCTACACCTTC.

This clone was detected only once. This chain connects TRBV9 to TRBJ2-3; perhaps TRBD2 as D (6 bases). Trimming left V 0 bases short and J 2 bases short, with 16 bases between. The CDR3 is 17 amino acids. Germline-derived CDR1 and CDR2 are SGDLS and YYNGEE. The CDR3 reads CASSVEGTGLFTDTQYF. CDR3 sequence (DNA): TGTGCCAGCAGCGTAGAGGGGACGGGACTCTTCACAGATACGCAGTATTTT.

This clone was detected once. The rearrangement uses TRBV24-1 and TRBJ1-2, with a possible D match to TRBD1 (6 bases). Germline loops: CDR1 KGHDR, CDR2 SFDVKD. There are 12 residues in the CDR3. Deletions cut 4 bases from V and 4 bases from J, with 6 bases between. The CDR3 DNA is TGTGCCACCAGTGACAGGGGCTATGGCTACACCTTC. It encodes CATSDRGYGYTF.

The CDR3 DNA is TGTGCCAGCAGCCCAGGGGTACGACCAAAGCTTAACTATGGCTACACCTTC. Translated, it gives CASSPGVRPKLNYGYTF. The chain combines TRBV28 with TRBJ1-2, with a weak D call TRBD1 (6 bases). V lost 6 bases to trimming and J lost 1 base, with 21 bases between them. The CDR3 consists of 17 residues. Germline assignment: CDR1 MDHEN and CDR2 SYDVKM.

The J gene is TRBJ2-1, the V gene TRBV29-1; possibly TRBD2 for D (6 bases). The V gene lost 5 bases and the J gene lost 0 bases, with 11 bases spanning the gap. The V gene's germline CDR1 is SQVTM and CDR2 ANQGSEA. The CDR3 length is 14 residues. CDR3 DNA sequence: TGCAGCGTTCTGACTAGGAGCTCCTACAATGAGCAGTTCTTC. This codes for CSVLTRSSYNEQFF.

The chain employs TRBV19 and TRBJ2-7, with a weak D call TRBD1 (5 bases). Germline V gives CDR1 LNHDA, CDR2 SQIVND (reference sequence). This CDR3 region has 14 residues. V was cut by 5 bases and J by 4 bases, with 15 bases left in between. The CDR3, as DNA: TGTGCCAGTAGTGGGTACAGGCAGACGTACGAGCAGTACTTC. Its translation is CASSGYRQTYEQYF. Full variable domain (outside the CDR3, taken from reference TRBV19 and TRBJ2-7): DGGITQSPKYLFRKEGQNVTLSCEQNLNHDAMYWYRQDPGQGLRLIYYSQIVNDFQKGDIAEGYSVSREKKESFPLTVTSAQKNPTAFYLCASSGYRQTYEQYFGPGTRLTVT.

This clone has a single count. The V call is TRBV4-3, the J call TRBJ1-5; a weak D match, TRBD1 (5 bases). Germline V gene data show CDR1 as LGHNA and CDR2 as YSLEER. V dropped 0 bases and J dropped 2 bases, with 8 bases sitting between them. The CDR3 length is 15 residues. The CDR3 reads CASSQDLGGNQPQHF. For the CDR3, the DNA is TGCGCCAGCAGCCAAGATCTAGGGGGCAATCAGCCCCAGCATTTT.

The chain carries TRBV5-1 and TRBJ2-7; D perhaps matches TRBD2 (6 bases). Trimming left V 0 bases short and J 0 bases short, with 10 bases between. The CDR3 is 15 residues long. From germline, CDR1 is SGHRS and CDR2 YFSETQ. The CDR3 DNA sequence: TGCGCCAGCAGCTTGGTCCCCGGGGGCTCCTACGAGCAGTACTTC. Translating gives CASSLVPGGSYEQYF. Full variable domain (missing parts from reference TRBV5-1 and TRBJ2-7): KAGVTQTPRYLIKTRGQQVTLSCSPISGHRSVSWYQQTPGQGLQFLFEYFSETQRNKGNFPGRFSGRQFSNSRSEMNVSTLELGDSALYLCASSLVPGGSYEQYFGPGTRLTVT.

This chain joins TRBV4-3 and TRBJ2-1; 7 bases align to TRBD1. Germline V gene data show CDR1 as LGHNA and CDR2 as YSLEER. V lost 3 bases and J lost 4; bases outside the gene matches: 12. The CDR3 spans 17 residues. Here the CDR3 reads CASSQRPARDRYNEQFF. CDR3 nucleotides: TGCGCCAGCAGCCAGCGCCCTGCCCGGGACAGATACAATGAGCAGTTCTTC.

Only a few counts were recorded for this clone. The CDR3 DNA follows: TGTGCCAGCAGTGATGGGCTAGCGGGCGGCTACGAGCAGTACTTC. Its translation is CASSDGLAGGYEQYF. The gene calls are TRBV2 and TRBJ2-7, with 8 bases matching TRBD2. V lost 3 bases, J lost 3 bases, and 7 bases stayed unmatched. Looked up from germline, CDR1 is SNHLY and CDR2 is FYNNEI. This CDR3 is 15 amino acids long.